Shown below are 19 T cell receptor beta chains from a single sample sequenced in a study of T cell clonotyping in hematopoietic cell transplantation. Profiling relied on immunoSEQ multiplex PCR, and the TCRdb table lists in-frame clones only, not all of them. The sample shows 6,000 to 7,000 clones, roughly 77% of them seen only once. The sample consisted of PBMCs, taken 100 days after allogeneic stem cell transplant. The receptor source for this set is a female patient in her 30s who had an allogeneic stem cell transplant, so the T cells may come from the graft donor. Some clones in this sample may be carry-over from other donors' samples.

Judged by abundance, this clone is medium-sized. This chain connects TRBV4-2 to TRBJ2-7; possible D gene TRBD1, 5 bases. Germline CDR1 is LGHNA and CDR2 is YNFKEQ. The CDR3 runs to 14 residues. V dropped 4 bases and J dropped 5 bases, with 15 bases sitting between them. The CDR3 nucleotides are TGTGCCAGCAGCCTGACAGCTGGTAGGGACGAGCAGTACTTC. Its translation is CASSLTAGRDEQYF.

The genes are TRBV11-2 and TRBJ2-5; TRBD2 might be the D (5 bases). V was clipped by 1 base and J by 5 bases, with 11 bases between them. The germline V gene has CDR1 SGHAT and CDR2 FQNNGV. The CDR3 contains 14 residues. The CDR3 nucleotides read TGTGCCAGCAGCTTAGGACGGGGTCGGGAGACCCAGTACTTC. This gives the protein CASSLGRGRETQYF.

The J gene is TRBJ2-3, the V gene TRBV19, with 7 nucleotides matching TRBD1. V dropped 3 bases and J dropped 3; count of bases not matched to a gene: 6. Germline V CDR1 and CDR2: LNHDA, SQIVND (reference sequence). The CDR3 is 15 amino acids. The CDR3 region is CASSIAAGGTDTQYF. CDR3 nucleotide sequence: TGTGCCAGTAGTATCGCGGCAGGGGGTACAGATACGCAGTATTTT.

This chain links TRBV2 with TRBJ1-1; TRBD1 might be the D (5 bases). This CDR3 is built from 13 residues. Trimming took off 4 bases at V and 7 bases at J, with 13 bases between the two ends. CDR1 is SNHLY, CDR2 FYNNEI, per germline. This CDR3 reads CASSGGGPDEAFF. DNA for the CDR3: TGTGCCAGCAGTGGGGGCGGGCCAGATGAAGCTTTCTTT.

In its sample, this clone was seen a few times. The sample carries other DNA sequences with the same CDR3. The V and J genes are TRBV5-1 and TRBJ2-2, with 7 positions matching TRBD1. The CDR3 is made up of 15 amino acids. Trimming cost V 5 bases and J 2 bases; bases outside gene matches: 6. From germline, CDR1 is SGHRS and CDR2 YFSETQ. Here the CDR3 DNA reads TGCGCCAGCAGATTGTCAGGGGGTAACACCGGGGAGCTGTTTTTT. Its translation: CASRLSGGNTGELFF.

The V call is TRBV5-8, the J call TRBJ1-2; D is unclear. V was trimmed by 2 bases and J by 4 bases, leaving 15 bases between them. CDR3 size: 15 residues. In germline, CDR1 is SGHTS, CDR2 YDEGEE. The chain's CDR3 is CASSLGAAPGYGYTF. The DNA of the CDR3 is TGTGCCAGCAGCTTAGGAGCGGCCCCGGGCTATGGCTACACCTTC.

This chain connects TRBV27 to TRBJ1-2; the D is unclear. The germline gives CDR1 MNHEY, CDR2 SMNVEV (reference sequence). V gave up 5 bases and J gave up 3 bases, with 10 bases separating them. The CDR3 has 13 amino acids. CDR3: CASSPGLYYGYTF. The CDR3 region has the DNA TGTGCCAGCAGTCCAGGACTTTACTATGGCTACACCTTC.

This clone has just a few counts. This chain connects TRBV5-6 to TRBJ2-5; D might be TRBD1 (5 bases). The V and J ends lost 0 bases and 2 bases respectively, with 8 bases between them. Germline V gene sequence: CDR1 SGHDT, CDR2 YYEEEE. This CDR3 spans 14 amino acids. The CDR3 region has the DNA TGTGCCAGCAGCTTGGGACAGACACAAGAGACCCAGTACTTC. Protein: CASSLGQTQETQYF. The complete variable domain, with remaining parts taken from reference TRBV5-6 and TRBJ2-5, reads DAGVTQSPTHLIKTRGQQVTLRCSPKSGHDTVSWYQQALGQGPQFIFQYYEEEERQRGNFPDRFSGHQFPNYSSELNVNALLLGDSALYLCASSLGQTQETQYFGPGTRLLVL.

This sequence joins TRBV5-1 and TRBJ2-5, with D perhaps matching TRBD1 or TRBD2 (6 bases each). V was cut by 0 bases and J by 4 bases, with 19 bases left in between. Germline V gene data show CDR1 as SGHRS and CDR2 as YFSETQ. The CDR3 spans 17 residues. The CDR3 sequence is CASSLESAGRGTETQYF. The CDR3 nucleotides are TGCGCCAGCAGCTTGGAGTCGGCGGGAAGGGGGACAGAGACCCAGTACTTC.

The gene calls are TRBV11-3 and TRBJ2-5; D might be TRBD1 (6 bases). Between the trimmed V and J ends, which lost 5 bases and 5 bases, there was a span of 15 bases. Per germline, CDR1 SGHNT and CDR2 YENEEA. The CDR3 has 14 residues. DNA of the CDR3: TGTGCCAGCAGCCGACAGGTGAATGGGGAGACCCAGTACTTC. This translates into CASSRQVNGETQYF.

The gene calls are TRBV7-8 and TRBJ2-1; possible D gene TRBD1, 7 bases. The germline V gene encodes CDR1 SGHVS and CDR2 FQNEAQ. V was cut by 10 bases and J by 8 bases, with 12 bases left in between. There are 11 residues in the CDR3. CDR3 residues: CATDRDYEQFF. The CDR3 DNA reads as TGTGCCACTGACAGGGACTATGAGCAGTTCTTC.

This sequence joins TRBV7-2 and TRBJ1-2; D not certain. Germline-derived CDR1 and CDR2 are SGHTA and FQGNSA. The CDR3 contains 12 residues. V lost 3 bases and J lost 4, with 6 bases in between. The CDR3 nucleotides are TGTGCCAGCAGCTTGATGAGCTATGGCTACACCTTC. This sequence encodes CASSLMSYGYTF.

V gene TRBV27 combines with J gene TRBJ2-1; D is unresolved. Germline V gene sequence: CDR1 MNHEY, CDR2 SMNVEV (reference sequence). V was pared by 0 bases and J by 4 bases, with 7 bases between. This CDR3 is built from 14 residues. The CDR3, as DNA: TGTGCCAGCAGTTTATCACAGCTATACAATGAGCAGTTCTTC. Its protein product is CASSLSQLYNEQFF.

This clone appeared a single time. The chain recombines TRBV14 with TRBJ1-1; possible D gene TRBD1, 5 bases. Germline V lookup: CDR1 SGHDN, CDR2 FVKESK. V shed 4 bases and J shed 6 bases, with 12 bases lying between them. The length of the CDR3 is 13 residues. The CDR3 DNA reads TGTGCCAGCAGCCCCTTCGGGGGGGCTGAAGCTTTCTTT. This gives the protein CASSPFGGAEAFF.

The chain carries TRBV7-2 and TRBJ2-3, with D perhaps given as TRBD1 or TRBD2 (6 bases each). The CDR3 runs to 18 residues. V was clipped by 7 bases and J by 6 bases, with 29 bases between them. Germline V gives CDR1 SGHTA, CDR2 FQGNSA. The CDR3 DNA reads TGTGCCAGCATGTTATACAGGAGGGGGGCTCTGAACTTGGATACGCAGTATTTT. This sequence encodes CASMLYRRGALNLDTQYF.

CDR3 in amino acids: CASSGQGGQETQYF. In nucleotides, the CDR3 is TGTGCCAGCAGCGGTCAAGGGGGCCAAGAGACCCAGTACTTC. The V gene is TRBV7-2, the J gene TRBJ2-5, with a tentative D call TRBD1 (6 bases). Germline-derived CDR1 and CDR2 are SGHTA and FQGNSA. V was cut by 5 bases and J by 1 base, with 11 bases left in between. The CDR3 is made up of 14 amino acids.

The rearrangement joins TRBV6-5 to TRBJ2-7; tentative D call: TRBD1 (7 bases). Germline CDR1 reads MNHEY; CDR2 reads SVGAGI. With 2 bases removed from V and 2 bases from J, the gap between germline ends came to 16 bases. CDR3 length: 16 residues. CDR3 DNA: TGTGCCAGCAGTTACGGGACCCAGGGGGGAGCCTACGAGCAGTACTTC. Residues: CASSYGTQGGAYEQYF.

The chain couples TRBV19 to TRBJ1-2; 9 bases are a match to TRBD1. Germline V CDR1 and CDR2: LNHDA, SQIVND (reference sequence). The CDR3 is made up of 14 amino acids. V lost 3 bases and J lost 6; bases outside the gene matches: 5. In DNA, the CDR3 is TGTGCCAGTAGTATGGTGGACAGGGGCCATGGCTACACCTTC. Residues: CASSMVDRGHGYTF.

V and J are TRBV27 and TRBJ1-1; D not resolved. The germline CDR1 and CDR2 sequences are MNHEY and SMNVEV (reference sequence). CDR3 size: 17 residues. The ends were cut back, 0 bases at V and 0 bases at J, with 14 bases in the middle. The CDR3 DNA reads TGTGCCAGCAGTTTATCGATGGCCGCATCCATGAACACTGAAGCTTTCTTT. Its translation: CASSLSMAASMNTEAFF.